One sample yielded the 21 T cell receptor beta chains listed below, sequenced in a study of cytomegalovirus exposure and HLA in healthy donors. Researchers ran the PCR with 60 Vbeta and 13 Jbeta primers. Using immunoSEQ multiplex PCR, the repertoire was profiled, and TCRdb retains in-frame clones only, with some absent. The sample has about 140,000 clones, around 85% seen once. Sequencing was performed on PBMCs. The receptor source for this set is a woman between 45 and 60 years old in good health and CMV-seropositive.

J is TRBJ1-1 and V is TRBV2; weak D call: TRBD1 (5 bases). CDR3 size: 14 residues. The V gene lost 8 bases and the J gene lost 3 bases, with 16 bases spanning the gap. CDR1 and CDR2 from the germline V gene are SNHLY and FYNNEI. CDR3 residues: CASSWAQGDTEAFF. The DNA for the CDR3 is TGTGCCAGCTCCTGGGCCCAAGGGGACACTGAAGCTTTCTTT.

The genes are TRBV5-5 and TRBJ2-7, with a possible D match to TRBD1 (6 bases). This CDR3 contains 14 residues. The germline V gene has CDR1 SGHKS and CDR2 YYEKEE (reference sequence). Trimming shortened V by 4 bases and J by 3 bases, and 14 bases separated the two germline ends. CDR3 in DNA: TGTGCCAGCAGCCCCCGGACAGCAAACTACGAGCAGTACTTC. This gives the protein CASSPRTANYEQYF.

This clone was counted a few times. The chain employs TRBV5-1 and TRBJ1-1; D unresolved. Germline V gene data show CDR1 as SGHRS and CDR2 as YFSETQ. The CDR3 consists of 14 residues. Trimming stripped 1 base from V and 2 bases from J, with 9 bases between. DNA for the CDR3: TGCGCCAGCAGCTTGCCGCGGGGAAACACTGAAGCTTTCTTT. The encoded protein is CASSLPRGNTEAFF.

This clone occurred a few times. V is TRBV10-3 and J is TRBJ2-5; TRBD2 agrees at 11 bases. The V gene's germline CDR1 is ENHRY and CDR2 SYGVKD. CDR3 length: 17 amino acids. V shed 2 bases and J 9 bases; nucleotides not matched to a gene: 14. CDR3 coding DNA: TGTGCCATCAGTGAGGCTCTGGCGACTAGCGGGAACGGGGCCCAGTACTTC. The encoded protein is CAISEALATSGNGAQYF.

The chain is built from TRBV19 and TRBJ1-6, with TRBD1 matching over 9 bases. The V gene end was trimmed by 5 bases and the J gene end by 7 bases; junction bases not matched to a gene: 12. Germline CDR1 is LNHDA and CDR2 is SQIVND (reference sequence). This CDR3 has 17 residues. The CDR3 here is CASSSALTGGLNSPLHF. Here the CDR3 DNA reads TGTGCCAGTAGTTCAGCCCTGACAGGGGGGCTAAATTCACCCCTCCACTTT.

This clone was counted once. The chain recombines TRBV6-5 with TRBJ2-1, with 13 bases identical to TRBD2. This CDR3 has 16 residues. Per germline, CDR1 MNHEY and CDR2 SVGAGI. J gave up 2 bases and V 4 bases, and 2 bases lay outside the gene matches. The CDR3 is CASSSLAGGPYNEQFF. CDR3 DNA: TGTGCCAGCAGTTCACTAGCGGGGGGGCCCTACAATGAGCAGTTCTTC.

The V gene is TRBV7-9, the J gene TRBJ2-7, with TRBD1 matching 7 bases. The V gene end was trimmed by 5 bases and the J gene end by 2 bases; junction bases not matched to a gene: 9. The germline CDR1 and CDR2 sequences are SEHNR and FQNEAQ (reference sequence). The CDR3 runs to 15 residues. The CDR3 region has the DNA TGTGCCAGCAGCCAGCCCGTCCAGGGGGCCTACGAGCAGTACTTC. Amino acids: CASSQPVQGAYEQYF. Variable domain in full (rest from reference TRBV7-9 and TRBJ2-7): DTGVSQNPRHKITKRGQNVTFRCDPISEHNRLYWYRQTLGQGPEFLTYFQNEAQLEKSRLLSDRFSAERPKGSFSTLEIQRTEQGDSAMYLCASSQPVQGAYEQYFGPGTRLTVT.

In the case of this clone: One end of the junction varies from germline; a read error may be responsible. The V gene is TRBV2, the J gene TRBJ2-7; maybe TRBD1 (6 bases). From germline, CDR1 is SNHLY and CDR2 FYNNEI. CDR3 size: 12 residues. The CDR3 region has the DNA TGTGCCAGCAGTGATCAAGGGGGTCCCCTAGTCTTC. Its translation: CASSDQGGPLVF.

Points on this clone: This same CDR3 is encoded by further DNA sequences in the sample. This rearrangement joins TRBV4-1 to TRBJ2-7; D perhaps matches TRBD2 (5 bases). This CDR3 contains 13 residues. Trimming removed 1 base from V and 2 bases from J, with 6 bases in between. Germline V CDR1 and CDR2: MGHRA, YSYEKL. The CDR3 loop is CASSQGGPYEQYF. As DNA, the CDR3 is TGCGCCAGCAGCCAAGGAGGGCCCTACGAGCAGTACTTC.

This clone was seen only a few times. The J gene is TRBJ1-6, the V gene TRBV6-1, with unresolved D. CDR1 MNHNS and CDR2 SASEGT come from the germline V gene. Deletions cut 3 bases from V and 8 bases from J, with 8 bases between. This CDR3 has 13 residues. The CDR3 region is CASSDKPDSPLHF. CDR3 bases: TGTGCCAGCAGTGACAAGCCGGATTCACCCCTCCACTTT.

The chain combines TRBV11-2 with TRBJ2-1; tentative D call: TRBD2 (6 bases). This CDR3 has 15 amino acids. V shed 2 bases and J shed 0 bases, with 8 bases lying between them. The germline gives CDR1 SGHAT, CDR2 FQNNGV. The CDR3 here is CASSLTGDSYNEQFF. In nucleotides, the CDR3 is TGTGCCAGCAGCTTAACGGGGGACTCCTACAATGAGCAGTTCTTC.

The V gene is TRBV5-4, the J gene TRBJ2-1; 7 bases line up with TRBD2. This CDR3 is built from 14 residues. Germline trimming cut 1 base from V and 7 bases from J; bases unmatched to any gene: 5. Per the germline V gene, CDR1 is SGHNT and CDR2 is YYREEE (reference sequence). Here the CDR3 DNA reads TGTGCCAGCAGCTTGCGATACGGGGGGAATGAGCAGTTCTTC. This encodes CASSLRYGGNEQFF.

The gene calls are TRBV4-2 and TRBJ2-5; 8 bases match TRBD1. Unmatched junction bases numbered 3, after V lost 4 bases and J lost 5 bases. The CDR3 contains 13 residues. Germline CDR1 is LGHNA and CDR2 is YNFKEQ. CDR3 in amino acids: CASSRDRWETQYF. CDR3 bases: TGTGCCAGCAGCCGGGACAGGTGGGAGACCCAGTACTTC.

The chain joins TRBV6-5 to TRBJ1-6, with 10 positions matching TRBD1. CDR1 is MNHEY, CDR2 SVGAGI, per germline. The CDR3 extends over 14 amino acids. V dropped 5 bases and J dropped 9; count of bases not matched to a gene: 4. CDR3 DNA: TGTGCCAGCAGTACCGGACAGGGGGGTTCACCCCTCCACTTT. Encoded protein: CASSTGQGGSPLHF.

The V call is TRBV9, the J call TRBJ2-2, with 8 bases aligning to TRBD1. Unmatched junction bases numbered 4, after V lost 3 bases and J lost 6 bases. This CDR3 region has 14 residues. Per the germline V gene, CDR1 is SGDLS and CDR2 is YYNGEE. CDR3: CASSAGQGSGELFF. CDR3 coding DNA: TGTGCCAGCAGCGCAGGACAGGGTTCCGGGGAGCTGTTTTTT.

This clone was seen a single time. The chain links TRBV11-1 to TRBJ2-7, with D possibly being TRBD2 (5 bases). Trimming took 5 bases from V and 4 from J, leaving 9 bases between them. CDR3 size: 12 residues. CDR1 is SGHAT and CDR2 is FQDESV in the germline V gene (reference sequence). The CDR3 DNA follows: TGTGCCAGCAGCCCCCGGGATTACGAGCAGTACTTC. It encodes CASSPRDYEQYF.

The genes are TRBV19 and TRBJ1-5; 9 bases map to TRBD1. The V gene end was trimmed by 4 bases and the J gene end by 6 bases; junction bases not matched to a gene: 7. CDR3 length: 15 amino acids. Germline CDR1 and CDR2: LNHDA and SQIVND (reference sequence). CDR3 amino acids: CASSSGTGRGQPQHF. CDR3 DNA: TGTGCCAGTAGTAGCGGGACAGGGAGGGGTCAGCCCCAGCATTTT.

The chain uses TRBV5-1 and TRBJ1-4; TRBD1 matches 8 bases. The J segment lost 3 bases and the V segment lost 2 bases, leaving 3 bases of the junction unmatched. The CDR3 sequence is 15 residues long. Germline values: CDR1 SGHRS, CDR2 YFSETQ. CDR3 nucleotide sequence: TGCGCCAGCAGCTTAGACAGGGGTTCTAATGAAAAACTGTTTTTT. Protein sequence: CASSLDRGSNEKLFF.

As regards this clone: The same CDR3 can be traced to other DNA sequences in this sample. The V call is TRBV11-2, the J call TRBJ2-2; 8 bases are a match to TRBD2. CDR3 size: 15 residues. The germline V gene encodes CDR1 SGHAT and CDR2 FQNNGV. With V trimmed by 2 bases and J by 1 base, 0 bases remained unmatched. CDR3 nucleotides: TGTGCCAGCAGCTTAAGCGGGGGGAACACCGGGGAGCTGTTTTTT. Protein: CASSLSGGNTGELFF.

The rearrangement uses TRBV6-5 and TRBJ2-1; 12 bases are shared with TRBD2. The germline gives CDR1 MNHEY, CDR2 SVGAGI. The CDR3 totals 15 residues. V trimming: 5 bases; J trimming: 7 bases; junction bases outside the gene matches: 6. As DNA, the CDR3 is TGTGCCAGCAGTCTAGCGGGGGGGCCGCAAAATGAGCAGTTCTTC. This sequence encodes CASSLAGGPQNEQFF.

This clone occurred a few times. V usage is TRBV7-2 and J usage is TRBJ2-5; 7 bases fit TRBD2. Germline assignment: CDR1 SGHTA and CDR2 FQGNSA. The CDR3 extends over 15 amino acids. The V segment lost 3 bases and the J segment 3 bases; nucleotides outside the gene matches: 7. The CDR3 nucleotides read TGTGCCAGCAGCTTTAGCGGGCTGGCGGAAGAGACCCAGTACTTC. Translating gives CASSFSGLAEETQYF.